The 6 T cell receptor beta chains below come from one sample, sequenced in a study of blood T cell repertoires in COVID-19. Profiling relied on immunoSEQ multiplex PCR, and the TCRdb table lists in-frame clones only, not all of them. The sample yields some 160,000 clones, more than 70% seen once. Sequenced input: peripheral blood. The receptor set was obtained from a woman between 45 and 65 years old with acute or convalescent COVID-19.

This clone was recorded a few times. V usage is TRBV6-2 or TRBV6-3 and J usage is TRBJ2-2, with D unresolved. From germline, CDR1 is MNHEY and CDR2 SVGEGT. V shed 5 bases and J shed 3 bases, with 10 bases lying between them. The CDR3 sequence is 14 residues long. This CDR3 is CASSLPKHTGELFF. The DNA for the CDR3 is TGTGCCAGCAGTCTCCCTAAGCACACCGGGGAGCTGTTTTTT.

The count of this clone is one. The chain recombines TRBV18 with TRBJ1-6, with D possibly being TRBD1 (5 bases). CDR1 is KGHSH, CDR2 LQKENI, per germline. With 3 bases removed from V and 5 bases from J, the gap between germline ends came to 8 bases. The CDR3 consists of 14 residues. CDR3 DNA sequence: TGTGCCAGCTCACCGACGACAGATAATTCACCCCTCCACTTT. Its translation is CASSPTTDNSPLHF.

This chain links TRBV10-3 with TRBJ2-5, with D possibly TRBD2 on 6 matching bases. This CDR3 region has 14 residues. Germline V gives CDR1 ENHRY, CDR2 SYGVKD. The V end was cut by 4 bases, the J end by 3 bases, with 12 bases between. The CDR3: CAISATGDEETQYF. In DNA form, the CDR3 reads TGTGCCATCAGTGCAACGGGGGATGAAGAGACCCAGTACTTC.

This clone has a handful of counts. CDR3 residues: CASSISTGTSGYNEQFF. In DNA, the CDR3 is TGTGCCAGCTCAATATCTACCGGGACTAGCGGTTACAATGAGCAGTTCTTC. The rearrangement uses TRBV18 and TRBJ2-1, with 11 bases identical to TRBD2. Trimming cost V 5 bases and J 4 bases; bases outside gene matches: 10. The CDR3 runs to 17 residues. CDR1 KGHSH and CDR2 LQKENI come from the germline V gene.

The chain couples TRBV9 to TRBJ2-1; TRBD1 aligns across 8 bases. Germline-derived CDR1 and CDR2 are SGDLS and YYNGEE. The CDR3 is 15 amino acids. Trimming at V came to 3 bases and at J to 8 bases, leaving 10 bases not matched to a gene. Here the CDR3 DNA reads TGTGCCAGCAGCGAGACAGGGGAGATCAGGGATGAGCAGTTCTTC. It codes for CASSETGEIRDEQFF.

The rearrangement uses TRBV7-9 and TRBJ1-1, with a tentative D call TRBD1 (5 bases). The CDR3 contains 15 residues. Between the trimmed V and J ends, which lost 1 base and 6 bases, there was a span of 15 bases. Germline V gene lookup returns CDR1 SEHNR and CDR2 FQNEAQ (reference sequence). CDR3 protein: CASSLEGQGSPEAFF. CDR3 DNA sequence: TGTGCCAGCAGCTTAGAAGGGCAGGGTTCGCCTGAAGCTTTCTTT.